The 21 T cell receptor beta chains below all came from one sample that was sequenced in a study of shared clonotypes between healthy human individuals. Profiled with immunoSEQ multiplex PCR; TCRdb holds only in-frame clones, not every one. The sample carries about 1 million clones, about three quarters recorded once. Sequencing was carried out using memory CD4+ T cells sorted from blood. As for subset: CD45RA-negative fraction. The receptors were gathered from a man aged 18-30 years in good health.

This chain connects TRBV2 to TRBJ2-5, with D perhaps TRBD1 or TRBD2 (5 bases each). Trimming cost V 4 bases and J 3 bases, with 15 bases left between them. Germline CDR1 and CDR2: SNHLY and FYNNEI. The CDR3 spans 15 residues. The CDR3 DNA sequence: TGTGCCAGCAGTGTCTCGGGACGGACCGAAGAGACCCAGTACTTC. Translation: CASSVSGRTEETQYF.

V and J are TRBV6-5 and TRBJ1-4; TRBD1 might be the D (5 bases). The CDR3 runs 14 residues. The ends were cut back, 2 bases at V and 2 bases at J, with 6 bases in the middle. Per the germline V gene, CDR1 is MNHEY and CDR2 is SVGAGI. The chain's CDR3 is CASSYRDTNEKLFF. The DNA for the CDR3 is TGTGCCAGCAGTTACCGGGACACTAATGAAAAACTGTTTTTT.

This clone is a singleton in its sample. This sequence joins TRBV11-2 and TRBJ1-6; D is possibly TRBD1 (5 bases). Germline V gives CDR1 SGHAT, CDR2 FQNNGV. V shed 3 bases and J shed 9 bases, with 18 bases lying between them. The CDR3 is 16 amino acids. Written as DNA, the CDR3 is TGTGCCAGCAGCTTCATAGGGGACGGAGGAAGTTCACCCCTCCACTTT. Translation: CASSFIGDGGSSPLHF. Full variable domain (missing parts from reference TRBV11-2 and TRBJ1-6): EAGVAQSPRYKIIEKRQSVAFWCNPISGHATLYWYQQILGQGPKLLIQFQNNGVVDDSQLPKDRFSAERLKGVDSTLKIQPAKLEDSAVYLCASSFIGDGGSSPLHFGNGTRLTVT.

A remark on this clone: Other DNA sequences of this sample code for an identical CDR3. The chain uses TRBV6-5 and TRBJ1-3; D is ambiguous. Germline CDR1 MNHEY, CDR2 SVGAGI. The CDR3 extends over 13 amino acids. V shed 3 bases and J shed 1 base, with 4 bases lying between them. The CDR3 here is CASSYSSGNTIYF. DNA of the CDR3: TGTGCCAGCAGTTATTCGTCTGGAAACACCATATATTTT.

The chain links TRBV7-2 to TRBJ2-5; 9 bases agree with TRBD2. The CDR3 extends over 15 amino acids. Germline V gene sequence: CDR1 SGHTA, CDR2 FQGNSA. J was trimmed by 5 bases and V by 0 bases; bases with no gene match: 4. CDR3 sequence: CASSLALAGVETQYF. The CDR3 nucleotides are TGTGCCAGCAGCTTAGCGTTAGCGGGAGTTGAGACCCAGTACTTC.

V is TRBV18 and J is TRBJ2-7; perhaps D is TRBD1 or TRBD2 (5 bases each). Germline CDR1 reads KGHSH; CDR2 reads LQKENI. Deletions cut 3 bases from V and 6 bases from J, with 15 bases between. This CDR3 has 14 residues. The CDR3 here is CASSPGTDLTEQYF. CDR3 in DNA: TGTGCCAGCTCACCGGGGACGGATCTAACCGAGCAGTACTTC.

The V and J genes are TRBV9 and TRBJ2-1, with TRBD1 as a possible D gene (6 bases). The V gene lost 4 bases and the J gene lost 2 bases, with 10 bases spanning the gap. This CDR3 is built from 14 residues. CDR1 is SGDLS and CDR2 is YYNGEE in the germline V gene. CDR3 coding DNA: TGTGCCAGCAGCCAGGGGTCCCCCTACAATGAGCAGTTCTTC. Translated: CASSQGSPYNEQFF. The variable domain in full, completed from reference TRBV9 and TRBJ2-1, reads DSGVTQTPKHLITATGQRVTLRCSPRSGDLSVYWYQQSLDQGLQFLIQYYNGEERAKGNILERFSAQQFPDLHSELNLSSLELGDSALYFCASSQGSPYNEQFFGPGTRLTVL.

Comment on this clone: Other DNA sequences in the sample encode the same CDR3. CDR3 sequence: CASSLVAVRNTGELFF. CDR3 DNA sequence: TGTGCCAGCAGCTTAGTTGCAGTTCGCAACACCGGGGAGCTGTTTTTT. The chain has TRBV7-9 and TRBJ2-2, with no clear D. Trimming stripped 1 base from V and 2 bases from J, with 11 bases between. This CDR3 region has 16 residues. CDR1 and CDR2 (germline): SEHNR, FQNEAQ (reference sequence).

The chain has TRBV15 and TRBJ2-7; D tentatively reads TRBD1 or TRBD2 (7 bases each). V was cut by 5 bases and J by 2 bases, with 19 bases left in between. The length of the CDR3 is 16 residues. Per the germline V gene, CDR1 is LNHNV and CDR2 is YYDKDF (reference sequence). CDR3 nucleotide sequence: TGTGCCACCAGCGCGTCGCGGGGGACAGTCGCCTACGAGCAGTACTTC. It is translated as CATSASRGTVAYEQYF. Based on the CDR3 plus reference TRBV15 and TRBJ2-7, the full variable domain is DAMVIQNPRYQVTQFGKPVTLSCSQTLNHNVMYWYQQKSSQAPKLLFHYYDKDFNNEADTPDNFQSRRPNTSFCFLDIRSPGLGDTAMYLCATSASRGTVAYEQYFGPGTRLTVT.

J is TRBJ2-1 and V is TRBV7-2; 8 nucleotides match TRBD2. Losses at the gene ends were 6 bases for V and 7 bases for J; bases not matched to a gene: 8. The CDR3 runs to 14 residues. CDR1 SGHTA and CDR2 FQGNSA come from the germline V gene. The CDR3 here is CASSFSGNSNEQFF. The CDR3 DNA follows: TGTGCCAGCAGTTTTAGCGGGAATTCTAATGAGCAGTTCTTC.

V usage is TRBV4-1 and J usage is TRBJ1-5; no reliable D call. V lost 1 base, J lost 0 bases, and 7 bases lay in between. Germline V CDR1 and CDR2: MGHRA, YSYEKL. The length of the CDR3 is 15 residues. DNA for the CDR3: TGCGCCAGCAGCCAAGGACAAAATAGCAATCAGCCCCAGCATTTT. It yields the protein CASSQGQNSNQPQHF.

At least ten counts were recorded for this clone. This chain joins TRBV10-3 and TRBJ2-7; TRBD2 is a possible D gene (6 bases). The germline V and J ends were trimmed by 10 bases and 2 bases, with 12 bases remaining between them. This CDR3 is built from 12 residues. Germline values: CDR1 ENHRY, CDR2 SYGVKD. CDR3 residues: CATGDGTYEQYF. DNA for the CDR3: TGTGCCACGGGGGACGGCACCTACGAGCAGTACTTC.

The chain uses TRBV29-1 and TRBJ1-1, with TRBD1 matching over 7 bases. J was trimmed by 3 bases and V by 4 bases; bases with no gene match: 11. CDR1 is SQVTM and CDR2 is ANQGSEA in the germline V gene. The CDR3 totals 15 residues. Here the CDR3 reads CSVVPRTGGDTEAFF. DNA of the CDR3: TGCAGCGTTGTCCCTAGGACAGGAGGGGACACTGAAGCTTTCTTT.

The gene calls are TRBV12-5 and TRBJ2-7, with TRBD1 matching 9 bases. CDR3 length: 12 amino acids. After removal of 7 bases from V and 4 bases from J, the junction contained 2 bases not matched to a gene. CDR1 is LGHNT and CDR2 is FRNRAP in the germline V gene. The CDR3 DNA follows: TGTGCTAGTGAGGGACAGGGTTACGAGCAGTACTTC. It translates to CASEGQGYEQYF.

The chain carries TRBV7-2 and TRBJ2-2; 7 positions agree with TRBD2. The CDR3 covers 15 residues. CDR1 and CDR2 (germline): SGHTA, FQGNSA. The J segment lost 0 bases and the V segment lost 6 bases, leaving 4 bases of the junction unmatched. In nucleotides, the CDR3 is TGTGCCAGCAGGAGAGCGGGGACGAACACCGGGGAGCTGTTTTTT. It encodes CASRRAGTNTGELFF.

V gene TRBV10-3 combines with J gene TRBJ1-6; perhaps TRBD1 as D (5 bases). V dropped 10 bases and J dropped 5 bases, with 15 bases sitting between them. CDR3 length equals 14 residues. The germline CDR1 and CDR2 sequences are ENHRY and SYGVKD. The CDR3 protein is CATSPTANNSPLHF. The CDR3 bases are TGTGCCACCTCTCCGACAGCTAATAATTCACCCCTCCACTTT.

The V call is TRBV30, the J call TRBJ1-6; D call uncertain. CDR1 and CDR2 from the germline V gene are GTSNPN and SVGIG (reference sequence). The CDR3 has 13 residues. V shed 1 base and J shed 5 bases, with 6 bases lying between them. The CDR3 DNA follows: TGTGCCTGGAGTGACGGCCATAATTCACCCCTCCACTTT. Its translation is CAWSDGHNSPLHF.

This clone has only one observation. CDR3 sequence (DNA): TGTGCCAGCAGCTACGCGCGAGGTGAGCAGTACTTC. Translation: CASSYARGEQYF. The genes are TRBV7-8 and TRBJ2-7; D remains unclear. CDR1 SGHVS and CDR2 FQNEAQ come from the germline V gene. CDR3 length equals 12 residues. V was clipped by 4 bases and J by 7 bases, with 11 bases between them.

The V and J genes are TRBV7-2 and TRBJ1-4; 10 bases are shared with TRBD1. Germline-derived CDR1 and CDR2 are SGHTA and FQGNSA. V gave up 4 bases and J gave up 4 bases; unmatched junction bases: 6. The CDR3 extends over 16 amino acids. Here the CDR3 reads CASSSLRTGGNEKLFF. Here the CDR3 DNA reads TGTGCCAGCAGCTCTCTCCGGACAGGGGGTAATGAAAAACTGTTTTTT.

J is TRBJ2-5 and V is TRBV7-2; TRBD1 agrees at 9 bases. Germline CDR1 is SGHTA and CDR2 is FQGNSA. This CDR3 region has 15 residues. V dropped 5 bases and J dropped 5; count of bases not matched to a gene: 9. CDR3 residues: CASSANRQGGETQYF. The CDR3 region has the DNA TGTGCCAGCAGCGCCAACCGACAGGGGGGGGAGACCCAGTACTTC.

This rearrangement joins TRBV5-8 to TRBJ1-5; the D gene is possibly TRBD1 (6 bases). Trimming pared 4 bases from V and 5 bases from J, leaving 13 bases between. CDR1 is SGHTS and CDR2 is YDEGEE in the germline V gene. The CDR3 has 14 residues. In nucleotides, the CDR3 is TGTGCCAGCAGCCCGGACGGGGGCTATCAGCCCCAGCATTTT. Its protein product is CASSPDGGYQPQHF.